This TCR beta chain was identified in a study of T cells after yellow fever vaccination. TCRdb re-called the 5' RACE reads with MiXCR, one entry per CDR3 protein. The repertoire has 27,000 or so distinct CDR3 sequences, 3.5% to 5% of them found once; the top ten carry about half. This clonotype has at least ten counts. CDR3 length equals 11 residues. Germline lookup yields CDR1 SQVTM and CDR2 ANQGSEA. The V and J ends lost 5 bases and 3 bases respectively, with 7 bases between them. The receptor comes from a man aged 25-45 years who received the YFV17D yellow fever vaccine. The source material was CD8+ T cells sorted from PBMCs, sampled 5 days after the yellow fever booster vaccination. The chain joins TRBV29-1 to TRBJ2-5, with TRBD1 as a possible D gene (5 bases). The CDR3 loop is CSVSGKETQYF. The CDR3 DNA reads TGCAGCGTTTCAGGGAAAGAGACCCAGTACTTC.